This is a list of T cell receptor beta chains from one sample in a study of cytomegalovirus exposure and HLA in healthy donors. Here immunoSEQ multiplex PCR was the method, and the copy in TCRdb shows in-frame clones only, minus some. The sample holds fewer than 150,000 clones, 70% to 80% seen once. The sequenced sample was PBMCs. The receptors here all came from a man aged 45-65 years in good health and CMV-seronegative. Each CDR3 is given with its conserved first and last residue. The D gene is left open where the match is weak. Clone size is not always given. Where it is, it says once, few, many or a class for expanded clones.

d_call clone_size j_call v_call cdr3_nt cdr3_aa
TRBD2 . TRBJ2-5 TRBV6-6 TGTGCCAGCCGGCAGCGGGAGCGGGAGACCCAGTACTTC CASRQRERETQYF
. . TRBJ1-1 TRBV15 TGTGCCACCAGCAGAGATTCGGGGGGCAACACTGAAGCTTTCTTT CATSRDSGGNTEAFF
TRBD1 . TRBJ1-5 TRBV6-5 TGTGCCAGCAGACGCACAGGGGATCATCAGCCCCAGCATTTT CASRRTGDHQPQHF
. . TRBJ2-5 TRBV6-5 TGTGCCAGCAGCGTAACAGGGAAACAAGAGACCCAGTACTTC CASSVTGKQETQYF
TRBD1 . TRBJ2-5 TRBV10-3 TGTGCCATCAGTGATCCGGGACAGGGAAAAGAGACCCAGTACTTC CAISDPGQGKETQYF
. . TRBJ1-5 TRBV5-8 TGTGCCAGCAGCTTGGGGCAGGGGAACAATCAGCCCCAGCATTTT CASSLGQGNNQPQHF
TRBD1 few TRBJ1-1 TRBV10-3 TGTGCCACCCGGACAGGGCGGGACACTGAAGCTTTCTTT CATRTGRDTEAFF
. . TRBJ2-1 TRBV6-6 TGTGCCAGCAGAGAAACCCCGACGGGGAATGAGCAGTTCTTC CASRETPTGNEQFF
. . TRBJ1-2 TRBV2 TGTGCCAGCGGCGCAGATCAGGGTTTCGGTGGCTACACCTTC CASGADQGFGGYTF
. . TRBJ2-3 TRBV5-1 TGCGCCAGCAGCTTGTCAGGGGCTAGCACAGATACGCAGTATTTT CASSLSGASTDTQYF
. . TRBJ2-5 TRBV5-4 TGTGCCAGCAAGACGAGCCTGGGAGTCCAAGAGACCCAGTACTTC CASKTSLGVQETQYF